This entry lists 29 T cell receptor beta chains sequenced from one sample in a study of shared clonotypes between healthy human individuals. Sequencing was performed with immunoSEQ multiplex PCR; in TCRdb, only in-frame clones are kept and a portion is missing. Of some 2,000,000 clones listed, nearly 97% are singletons. The material sequenced was naive CD4+ T cells sorted from blood. The subset was: CD45RA+ positively selected. These receptors all come from a man in his late teens or twenties in good health.

This rearrangement joins TRBV6-1 to TRBJ2-4; TRBD1 matches 9 bases. Trimming at V came to 6 bases and at J to 1 base, leaving 4 bases not matched to a gene. The germline gives CDR1 MNHNS, CDR2 SASEGT. The CDR3 covers 15 residues. The CDR3 is CASRGQGKAKNIQYF. The CDR3 DNA reads as TGTGCCAGCAGAGGACAGGGGAAGGCCAAAAACATTCAGTACTTC.

V usage is TRBV29-1 and J usage is TRBJ1-1, with D tentatively TRBD1 (6 bases). The CDR3 is made up of 19 amino acids. Trimming pared 3 bases from V and 0 bases from J, leaving 26 bases between. CDR1 is SQVTM, CDR2 ANQGSEA, per germline. The DNA for the CDR3 is TGCAGCGTTGACATCAATTTGGACAGATACCCTTGGATGAACACTGAAGCTTTCTTT. Encoded protein: CSVDINLDRYPWMNTEAFF.

The J gene is TRBJ2-7, the V gene TRBV6-6; tentative D call: TRBD2 (6 bases). The CDR3 consists of 13 residues. The germline V and J ends were trimmed by 7 bases and 7 bases, with 17 bases remaining between them. Germline V lookup: CDR1 MNHNY, CDR2 SVGAGI (reference sequence). The CDR3 DNA reads TGTGCCAGCACCCAAGGAGGGATAGGGGAGCAGTACTTC. As protein: CASTQGGIGEQYF.

The chain has TRBV19 and TRBJ1-5; weak D call: TRBD1 (6 bases). The ends were cut back, 7 bases at V and 0 bases at J, with 19 bases in the middle. The germline V gene has CDR1 LNHDA and CDR2 SQIVND (reference sequence). This CDR3 is built from 17 residues. The CDR3 region has the DNA TGTGCCAGTACCCCTTGGGGGGCAGCTCCTAGCAATCAGCCCCAGCATTTT. It encodes CASTPWGAAPSNQPQHF.

V and J are TRBV5-1 and TRBJ2-7; a possible D gene is TRBD2 (5 bases). CDR3 size: 12 residues. The V gene lost 3 bases and the J gene lost 6 bases, with 10 bases spanning the gap. Germline V gene lookup returns CDR1 SGHRS and CDR2 YFSETQ. CDR3 amino acids: CASSSRGPEQYF. The CDR3 DNA sequence: TGCGCCAGCAGCTCGCGAGGGCCCGAGCAGTACTTC.

The chain links TRBV7-8 to TRBJ2-3, with 9 bases lining up with TRBD2. The CDR3 totals 16 residues. Germline-derived CDR1 and CDR2 are SGHVS and FQNEAQ. With 1 base clipped from V and 1 base from J, the junction kept 3 bases outside the gene matches. The CDR3 nucleotides are TGTGCCAGCAGCTTAGGGCTAGCGGGGCGCACAGATACGCAGTATTTT. Amino acid sequence: CASSLGLAGRTDTQYF.

The chain employs TRBV5-1 and TRBJ2-2; weak D call: TRBD2 (5 bases). Germline values: CDR1 SGHRS, CDR2 YFSETQ. V was clipped by 1 base and J by 4 bases, with 11 bases between them. The CDR3 sequence is 15 residues long. This CDR3 is CASSLKGSSTGELFF. Here the CDR3 DNA reads TGCGCCAGCAGCTTGAAAGGGAGTAGCACCGGGGAGCTGTTTTTT.

The rearrangement uses TRBV4-3 and TRBJ1-2, with a possible D match to TRBD1 (5 bases). CDR1 is LGHNA and CDR2 is YSLEER in the germline V gene. The CDR3 extends over 15 amino acids. Trimming took off 0 bases at V and 4 bases at J, with 12 bases between the two ends. CDR3 residues: CASSQDRGVFYGYTF. In DNA form, the CDR3 reads TGCGCCAGCAGCCAAGATCGGGGGGTATTCTATGGCTACACCTTC.

This chain uses TRBV10-2 with TRBJ2-5; the match to TRBD1 covers 9 bases. The CDR3 runs to 12 residues. Germline CDR1 and CDR2: WSHSY and SAAADI. Unmatched junction bases numbered 2, after V lost 9 bases and J lost 3 bases. CDR3: CASRTGEETQYF. CDR3 nucleotide sequence: TGCGCCAGTAGGACAGGGGAAGAGACCCAGTACTTC.

This clone was counted a few times. Other DNA variants within this sample encode the same CDR3. The chain carries TRBV2 and TRBJ2-7; D remains ambiguous. The V gene lost 2 bases and the J gene lost 3 bases, with 2 bases spanning the gap. From germline, CDR1 is SNHLY and CDR2 FYNNEI. The CDR3 is made up of 11 amino acids. Here the CDR3 reads CASSEFYEQYF. CDR3 DNA sequence: TGTGCCAGCAGTGAATTCTACGAGCAGTACTTC.

The chain employs TRBV5-1 and TRBJ2-1; D is unclear. Germline V gene data show CDR1 as SGHRS and CDR2 as YFSETQ. Trimming took off 0 bases at V and 3 bases at J, with 10 bases between the two ends. This CDR3 comprises 15 residues. The CDR3 protein is CASSLAGRNYNEQFF. DNA for the CDR3: TGCGCCAGCAGCTTGGCCGGCAGGAACTACAATGAGCAGTTCTTC.

J is TRBJ2-5 and V is TRBV5-1, with 9 nucleotides matching TRBD1. With 0 bases clipped from V and 5 bases from J, the junction kept 5 bases outside the gene matches. The CDR3 has 15 amino acids. Germline CDR1 reads SGHRS; CDR2 reads YFSETQ. In DNA, the CDR3 is TGCGCCAGCAGCTTGGTCGGACAGGGGTATGAGACCCAGTACTTC. Translation: CASSLVGQGYETQYF.

This chain uses TRBV30 with TRBJ2-1, with no clear D. The CDR3 consists of 10 residues. V shed 0 bases and J shed 9 bases, with 3 bases lying between them. The germline V gene encodes CDR1 GTSNPN and CDR2 SVGIG (reference sequence). The CDR3 spells CAWSVVEQFF. In DNA form, the CDR3 reads TGTGCCTGGAGTGTGGTTGAGCAGTTCTTC.

The J gene is TRBJ2-2, the V gene TRBV9; maybe TRBD2 (5 bases). V was shortened by 0 bases and J by 9 bases, with 15 bases between the two germline ends. Germline CDR1 is SGDLS and CDR2 is YYNGEE. The CDR3 is 15 residues long. The CDR3 loop reads CASSVVPGSSRELFF. CDR3 bases: TGTGCCAGCAGCGTAGTGCCGGGGTCGTCCCGGGAGCTGTTTTTT.

The V gene is TRBV18, the J gene TRBJ2-7; unclear D gene. Germline CDR1 and CDR2: KGHSH and LQKENI. V was pared by 2 bases and J by 0 bases, with 11 bases between. CDR3 length equals 15 residues. The CDR3 protein is CASSPGSAPSYEQYF. DNA of the CDR3: TGTGCCAGCTCACCAGGGTCCGCACCCTCCTACGAGCAGTACTTC.

As to this clone: Different DNA sequences within this sample yield the same CDR3. The rearrangement uses TRBV6-5 and TRBJ2-3; the D is unclear. The CDR3 totals 16 residues. From germline, CDR1 is MNHEY and CDR2 SVGAGI. Trimming removed 0 bases at V and 1 base at J, with 11 bases between. The CDR3 coding sequence is TGTGCCAGCAGTTACTCCTGGGGTGTGGGCACAGATACGCAGTATTTT. Translation gives CASSYSWGVGTDTQYF.

In this sample, this clone turned up once. This specimen includes other DNA sequences encoding the same CDR3. The CDR3 sequence: CAIRLAGEETQYF. The CDR3, as DNA: TGTGCCATTAGACTAGCGGGGGAAGAGACCCAGTACTTC. J is TRBJ2-5 and V is TRBV10-3, with 12 bases matching TRBD2. Unmatched junction bases numbered 2, after V lost 9 bases and J lost 3 bases. From germline, CDR1 is ENHRY and CDR2 SYGVKD. This CDR3 has 13 residues.

This chain uses TRBV11-2 with TRBJ1-6; D unresolved. This CDR3 is built from 15 residues. Per germline, CDR1 SGHAT and CDR2 FQNNGV. Trimming removed 1 base at V and 3 bases at J, with 7 bases between. The CDR3 DNA sequence: TGTGCCAGCAGCTTAGGGTTGGTCTATAATTCACCCCTCCACTTT. This codes for CASSLGLVYNSPLHF.

The chain employs TRBV2 and TRBJ2-7; no clear D gene. There are 12 residues in the CDR3. V dropped 4 bases and J dropped 8 bases, with 12 bases sitting between them. CDR1 is SNHLY, CDR2 FYNNEI, per germline. CDR3 residues: CASSVLTVKQYF. CDR3 DNA: TGTGCCAGCAGTGTATTGACTGTAAAGCAGTACTTC.

V and J are TRBV5-3 and TRBJ2-2; D perhaps matches TRBD2 (6 bases). TRBV5-3 is annotated as an ORF whose role is uncertain. V gave up 1 base and J gave up 1 base, with 11 bases separating them. CDR3 size: 16 residues. The CDR3 DNA reads as TGTGCCAGAAGCTTGTGTCGGGGACTGAACACCGGGGAGCTGTTTTTT. Protein product: CARSLCRGLNTGELFF.

The chain recombines TRBV6-5 with TRBJ1-6; the D gene is possibly TRBD1 (5 bases). Trimming cost V 0 bases and J 7 bases, with 13 bases left between them. The CDR3 runs to 16 residues. The germline CDR1 and CDR2 sequences are MNHEY and SVGAGI. The DNA for the CDR3 is TGTGCCAGCAGTTACTCGATTGCAGGGAACAATTCACCCCTCCACTTT. Protein product: CASSYSIAGNNSPLHF.

Note on this clone: The identical CDR3 is also encoded by other nucleotide sequences in the sample. V and J are TRBV9 and TRBJ1-6; the D is unclear. This CDR3 spans 14 amino acids. V shed 1 base and J shed 0 bases, with 2 bases lying between them. CDR1 is SGDLS and CDR2 is YYNGEE in the germline V gene. CDR3 DNA: TGTGCCAGCAGCGTAAACTCCTATAATTCACCCCTCCACTTT. Its translation is CASSVNSYNSPLHF. Full variable domain (remainder filled in from reference TRBV9 and TRBJ1-6): DSGVTQTPKHLITATGQRVTLRCSPRSGDLSVYWYQQSLDQGLQFLIQYYNGEERAKGNILERFSAQQFPDLHSELNLSSLELGDSALYFCASSVNSYNSPLHFGNGTRLTVT.

In DNA form, the CDR3 reads TGCGCCAGCAGCTTAAAAGGGGCAGAGTCTGGAAACACCATATATTTT. Its protein product is CASSLKGAESGNTIYF. The chain employs TRBV5-1 and TRBJ1-3, with D possibly being TRBD1 (5 bases). Germline CDR1 SGHRS, CDR2 YFSETQ. The V gene lost 2 bases and the J gene lost 1 base, with 13 bases spanning the gap. The CDR3 covers 16 residues.

This clone was observed once. The gene calls are TRBV5-1 and TRBJ2-3, with D tentatively TRBD1 (5 bases). The V end lost 5 bases, the J end lost 0 bases, and 10 bases lay between the germline ends. CDR3 size: 14 residues. Germline assignment: CDR1 SGHRS and CDR2 YFSETQ. CDR3 residues: CASRGLGSTDTQYF. Here the CDR3 DNA reads TGCGCCAGCAGGGGGCTAGGGAGCACAGATACGCAGTATTTT.

The CDR3 region has the DNA TGTGCCAGCAGTCAACAGGGGAGCCCTAACTATGGCTACACCTTC. Amino acid sequence: CASSQQGSPNYGYTF. The rearrangement uses TRBV6-6 and TRBJ1-2; 7 bases match TRBD1. This CDR3 comprises 15 residues. CDR1 and CDR2 (germline): MNHNY, SVGAGI (reference sequence). V trimming: 5 bases; J trimming: 0 bases; junction bases outside the gene matches: 6.

In this sample, this clone turned up once. The V call is TRBV5-1, the J call TRBJ2-1; 10 nucleotides align to TRBD2. Losses at the gene ends were 1 base for V and 7 bases for J; bases not matched to a gene: 5. Germline V CDR1 and CDR2: SGHRS, YFSETQ. The CDR3 is 15 residues long. The CDR3, as DNA: TGCGCCAGCAGCTTGATCCTAGCGGGAGATAATGAGCAGTTCTTC. Translating gives CASSLILAGDNEQFF.

Worth noting for this clone: Other DNA sequences within the sample encode an identical CDR3. The chain employs TRBV5-1 and TRBJ1-1; tentative D call: TRBD1 (6 bases). This CDR3 has 14 residues. Germline V gene data show CDR1 as SGHRS and CDR2 as YFSETQ. Trimming removed 5 bases from V and 2 bases from J, with 13 bases in between. The CDR3 nucleotides read TGCGCCAGCAGTTCGGGACATCTAAACACTGAAGCTTTCTTT. This encodes CASSSGHLNTEAFF.

This clone appeared a single time. The chain couples TRBV7-9 to TRBJ2-5; D is tentatively TRBD1 or TRBD2 (5 bases each). This CDR3 is built from 15 residues. V was clipped by 5 bases and J by 2 bases, with 15 bases between them. Germline-derived CDR1 and CDR2 are SEHNR and FQNEAQ (reference sequence). The CDR3: CASSPRDGLQETQYF. CDR3 nucleotides: TGTGCCAGCAGCCCCAGGGACGGACTTCAAGAGACCCAGTACTTC.

This clone was detected only once. This chain connects TRBV19 to TRBJ2-7; 7 bases fit TRBD2. J lost 2 bases, V lost 2 bases, and 9 bases had no gene match. CDR1 and CDR2 (germline): LNHDA, SQIVND (reference sequence). This CDR3 is built from 16 residues. The CDR3 loop is CASSISSGTTAYEQYF. CDR3 coding DNA: TGTGCCAGTAGTATATCATCCGGGACTACCGCCTACGAGCAGTACTTC.